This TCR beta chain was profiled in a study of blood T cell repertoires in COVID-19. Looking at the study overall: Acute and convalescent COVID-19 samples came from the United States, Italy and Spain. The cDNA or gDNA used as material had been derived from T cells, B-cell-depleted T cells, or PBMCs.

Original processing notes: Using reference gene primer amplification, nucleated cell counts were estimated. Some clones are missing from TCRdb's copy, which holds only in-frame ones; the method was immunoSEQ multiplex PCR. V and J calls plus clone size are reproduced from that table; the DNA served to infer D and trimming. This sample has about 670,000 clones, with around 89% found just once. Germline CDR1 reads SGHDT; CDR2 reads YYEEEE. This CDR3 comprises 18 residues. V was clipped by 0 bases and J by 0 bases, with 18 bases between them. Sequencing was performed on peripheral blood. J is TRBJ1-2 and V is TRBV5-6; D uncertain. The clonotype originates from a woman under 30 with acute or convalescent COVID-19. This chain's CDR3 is CASSLVRQIQAANYGYTF. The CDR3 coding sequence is TGTGCCAGCAGCTTGGTTCGGCAGATCCAAGCGGCTAACTATGGCTACACCTTC.